A selection of T cell receptor beta chains follows, all from one sample in a study of a mutant IDH1 vaccine in newly diagnosed glioma. No antigen has been assigned to these receptors. TCRdb keeps only in-frame clones here, not all; method: immunoSEQ multiplex PCR. The sample consists of under 70,000 clones, around 82% of them appearing once. The material was PBMCs, obtained from a glioma patient whose treatment included an IDH1 peptide vaccine. These receptors all stem from a man between 18 and 35 years old with glioma. Each CDR3 is given with its conserved first and last residue. Fields, in order: CDR3 length, clone size, J gene, V gene, D gene, CDR3 protein, CDR3 DNA. A D gene is named only where the DNA matches it firmly. Rows give clone size only sometimes, using once, few, many, or a class for an expanded clone.

15 NA TRBJ1-6 TRBV6-1 NA CASSVSWEGHSPLHF TGTGCCAGCAGTGTGAGCTGGGAGGGACATTCACCCCTCCACTTT
16 NA TRBJ2-7 TRBV27 NA CASSFLSPMGDYEQYF TGTGCCAGCAGTTTCCTCTCACCCATGGGGGATTACGAGCAGTACTTC
15 NA TRBJ1-6 TRBV25-1 NA CASSELGVNNSPLHF TGTGCCAGCAGTGAACTAGGGGTGAATAATTCACCCCTCCACTTT
16 NA TRBJ1-1 TRBV6-1 NA CASSEALETVNTEAFF TGTGCCAGCAGTGAAGCGCTCGAGACCGTGAACACTGAAGCTTTCTTT
15 NA TRBJ1-2 TRBV7-2 NA CASSLAGVRRSGYTF TGTGCCAGCAGCTTAGCGGGGGTGAGGCGATCTGGCTACACCTTC
14 NA TRBJ1-6 TRBV6-6 NA CASSYPDVRSPLHF TGTGCCAGCAGTTACCCCGACGTCCGATCACCCCTCCACTTT
16 NA TRBJ2-3 TRBV9 NA CASSVAAGSSTDTQYF TGTGCCAGCAGCGTAGCTGCCGGGTCAAGCACAGATACGCAGTATTTT
16 NA TRBJ2-2 TRBV18 NA CASSLRRTVGTGELFF TGTGCCAGCTCACTTAGACGGACCGTAGGCACCGGGGAGCTGTTTTTT
16 once TRBJ2-2 TRBV5-1 NA CASSLYDNSYTGELFF TGCGCCAGCAGCTTGTATGACAACTCCTACACCGGGGAGCTGTTTTTT
13 NA TRBJ1-1 TRBV19 NA CASSMTGSAEAFF TGTGCCAGTAGTATGACGGGGTCCGCTGAAGCTTTCTTT
14 NA TRBJ2-5 TRBV18 TRBD1 CASSPGTGEETQYF TGTGCCAGCTCACCCGGGACAGGGGAAGAGACCCAGTACTTC
13 few TRBJ1-2 TRBV5-1 NA CASSSGQDYGYTF TGCGCCAGCAGCTCCGGACAAGACTATGGCTACACCTTC
18 NA TRBJ1-6 TRBV7-2 NA CASSLAPASARGNSPLHF TGTGCCAGCAGCTTAGCCCCCGCCTCAGCAAGGGGGAATTCACCCCTCCACTTT
15 NA TRBJ1-2 TRBV18 NA CASSPGTPGVYGYTF TGTGCCAGCTCACCAGGGACACCAGGGGTCTATGGCTACACCTTC
13 NA TRBJ1-2 TRBV9 NA CASSPLEGGGYTF TGTGCCAGCAGCCCTTTGGAGGGCGGGGGCTACACCTTC
16 few TRBJ1-2 TRBV7-3 NA CASSLLPRGQLSGYTF TGTGCCAGCAGCTTGTTACCCAGAGGACAGCTGAGCGGCTACACCTTC
15 few TRBJ1-1 TRBV6-1 NA CASSESGLTNTEAFF TGTGCCAGCAGTGAGTCGGGGCTTACCAACACTGAAGCTTTCTTT
14 NA TRBJ1-1 TRBV5-1 NA CASSFEGVNTEAFF TGCGCCAGCAGCTTCGAGGGGGTGAACACTGAAGCTTTCTTT
16 NA TRBJ2-5 TRBV15 NA CATSRASLWGEETQYF TGTGCCACCAGCAGAGCGTCTTTGTGGGGAGAAGAGACCCAGTACTTC
13 NA TRBJ1-2 TRBV29-1 NA CSVYTGKVAGYTF TGCAGCGTATACACAGGGAAGGTTGCTGGCTACACCTTC
14 NA TRBJ2-7 TRBV19 NA CASSTDSRVYEQYF TGTGCCAGTAGTACCGACAGTCGGGTATACGAGCAGTACTTC
15 NA TRBJ2-5 TRBV6-5 NA CASSSAQKTLETQYF TGTGCCAGCAGTTCGGCCCAGAAAACCCTAGAGACCCAGTACTTC
14 NA TRBJ1-1 TRBV7-8 TRBD1 CASSTADRVPEAFF TGTGCCAGCAGCACCGCCGACAGGGTACCTGAAGCTTTCTTT
13 NA TRBJ1-1 TRBV29-1 NA CSARPGPLSRAFF TGCAGCGCTCGGCCGGGACCACTCTCTAGGGCTTTCTTT
14 once TRBJ2-7 TRBV6-5 NA CASSVGLSRYEQYF TGTGCCAGCAGCGTTGGACTGTCCCGATACGAGCAGTACTTC
13 NA TRBJ2-4 TRBV2 NA CASSAWLRDIQYF TGTGCCAGCAGTGCCTGGTTGAGAGACATTCAGTACTTC
17 NA TRBJ1-1 TRBV18 TRBD1 CASSPRKGTAMNTEAFF TGTGCCAGCTCACCAAGGAAAGGGACAGCCATGAACACTGAAGCTTTCTTT
15 NA TRBJ2-4 TRBV19 NA CASSERQVGKNIQYF TGTGCCAGTAGTGAGCGACAGGTCGGCAAAAACATTCAGTACTTC
15 NA TRBJ1-4 TRBV7-2 TRBD1 CASSLEGQGGEKLFF TGTGCCAGCAGCTTAGAGGGCCAGGGGGGTGAAAAACTGTTTTTT
14 NA TRBJ1-5 TRBV28 TRBD1 CASRPGTGAQPQHF TGTGCCAGCAGACCCGGGACAGGGGCCCAGCCCCAGCATTTT
17 medium-sized TRBJ2-2 TRBV28 TRBD2 CASSLELAGAPGGELFF TGTGCCAGCAGTTTAGAACTAGCGGGAGCCCCGGGCGGGGAGCTGTTTTTT
13 NA TRBJ2-7 TRBV4-3 NA CASSQETSYEQYF TGCGCCAGCAGCCAAGAGACCTCCTACGAGCAGTACTTC
16 NA TRBJ1-2 TRBV5-1 TRBD1 CASSLGDRGLSGGYTF TGCGCCAGCAGCTTGGGGGACAGGGGGCTTTCTGGGGGCTACACCTTC
14 NA TRBJ2-1 TRBV6-5 NA CASSPPLGNNEQFF TGTGCCAGCAGTCCTCCCCTAGGGAACAATGAGCAGTTCTTC
17 NA TRBJ2-2 TRBV10-2 TRBD1 CASSDPWTGSNTGELFF TGCGCCAGCAGTGACCCTTGGACAGGGTCGAACACCGGGGAGCTGTTTTTT
16 NA TRBJ1-3 TRBV18 NA CASSPLEAISGNTIYF TGTGCCAGCTCACCACTGGAAGCGATCTCTGGAAACACCATATATTTT
14 NA TRBJ1-2 TRBV19 NA CASSIGGPGNGYTF TGTGCCAGTAGTATAGGGGGGCCAGGGAATGGCTACACCTTC
14 few TRBJ1-5 TRBV6-6 TRBD1 CASSPGQGRRPQHF TGTGCCAGCAGCCCAGGACAGGGCCGCCGGCCCCAGCATTTT
15 few TRBJ1-1 TRBV5-4 TRBD1 CASSDRVGVNTEAFF TGTGCCAGCAGCGACAGGGTCGGAGTCAACACTGAAGCTTTCTTT
14 once TRBJ1-1 TRBV6-5 TRBD1 CASSPDRGQPVTFF TGTGCCAGCAGTCCCGACAGGGGGCAACCGGTGACTTTCTTT
18 NA TRBJ2-7 TRBV7-9 TRBD1 CASSLEQGMWGRSYEQYF TGTGCCAGCAGCTTGGAACAGGGGATGTGGGGTCGCTCCTACGAGCAGTACTTC
16 NA TRBJ2-2 TRBV5-1 NA CASSGGGRLNTGELFF TGCGCCAGCAGCGGGGGAGGACGGCTGAACACCGGGGAGCTGTTTTTT
16 NA TRBJ2-3 TRBV4-1 TRBD1 CASSSPTGRSTDTQYF TGCGCCAGCAGCTCTCCGACAGGGAGAAGCACAGATACGCAGTATTTT
13 NA TRBJ2-7 TRBV18 NA CASSPDSAYEQYF TGTGCCAGCTCACCCGACAGCGCCTACGAGCAGTACTTC
14 NA TRBJ2-5 TRBV5-1 NA CASSSWAQEETQYF TGCGCCAGCAGCTCCTGGGCACAGGAAGAGACCCAGTACTTC
15 NA TRBJ1-4 TRBV7-2 NA CASSHWGAANEKLFF TGTGCCAGCAGCCACTGGGGGGCCGCTAATGAAAAACTGTTTTTT
13 NA TRBJ2-1 TRBV6-6 TRBD2 CASESGSYNEQFF TGTGCCAGCGAGAGCGGGAGTTACAATGAGCAGTTCTTC
14 NA TRBJ1-6 TRBV30 NA CASGQGTYNSPLHF TGTGCCTCCGGGCAGGGTACATATAATTCACCCCTCCACTTT
13 NA TRBJ2-7 TRBV6-5 NA CASSPGNSYEQYF TGTGCCAGCAGCCCCGGGAATTCCTACGAGCAGTACTTC
15 NA TRBJ2-3 TRBV5-6 TRBD2 CASSLRVAGVDTQYF TGTGCCAGCAGCTTACGGGTAGCGGGGGTAGATACGCAGTATTTT
16 NA TRBJ1-2 TRBV27 NA CASSSTPGEANYGYTF TGTGCCAGCAGTTCAACCCCAGGGGAAGCTAACTATGGCTACACCTTC
17 NA TRBJ1-1 TRBV6-1 TRBD1 CASSGNPRTGENTEAFF TGTGCCAGCAGTGGGAATCCAAGGACAGGGGAGAACACTGAAGCTTTCTTT
15 NA TRBJ2-3 TRBV5-1 NA CASSGGSVYTDTQYF TGCGCCAGCAGCGGTGGCAGCGTTTACACAGATACGCAGTATTTT